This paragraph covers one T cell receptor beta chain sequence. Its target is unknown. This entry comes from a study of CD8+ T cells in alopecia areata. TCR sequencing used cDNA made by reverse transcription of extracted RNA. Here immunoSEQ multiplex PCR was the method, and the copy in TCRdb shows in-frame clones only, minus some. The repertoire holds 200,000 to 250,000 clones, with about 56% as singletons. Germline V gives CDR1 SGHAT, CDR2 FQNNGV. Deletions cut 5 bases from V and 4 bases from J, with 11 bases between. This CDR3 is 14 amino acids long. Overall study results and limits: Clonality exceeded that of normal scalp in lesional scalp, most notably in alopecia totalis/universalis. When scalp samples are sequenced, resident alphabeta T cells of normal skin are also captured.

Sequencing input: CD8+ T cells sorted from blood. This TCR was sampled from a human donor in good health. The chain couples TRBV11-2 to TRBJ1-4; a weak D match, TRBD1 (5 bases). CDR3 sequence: CASSARDFNEKLFF. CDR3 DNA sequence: TGTGCCAGCAGCGCTCGGGACTTTAATGAAAAACTGTTTTTT.